Detailed here is one TCR beta chain. This clone's antigen is unknown. Base qualities are not provided; no much larger clone lies one nucleotide away. Reading the label with the study, this specimen's time point is: baseline before first vaccination. Vaccinee samples came from UK trials COV001 and COV002, including a single-blind randomized controlled phase 2/3 trial of AZD1222 (ChAdOx1 nCoV-19) in healthy adults. For TCRbeta chain sequencing, PBMC samples were collected from trial participants at day 0 and at day 28 after the second dose. The sample originates from a study of T cell responses to AZD1222 COVID-19 vaccine (dated by TCRdb to about 2021). Regarding the study in general: AZD1222 recipients whose second dose came at about 4 weeks and those whose second dose came at about 12 weeks were combined into one group, since spike-specific TCR depth and breadth did not differ between the two schedules. A total of 230 to 250 trial participants underwent TCR sequencing, of whom more than 200 had received two doses of AZD1222 and some 25 had received two doses of the MenACWY control vaccine. Enrollment into the trials was organized by age into subgroups of 18-55, 56-69 and 70-plus years, and those subgroups contained roughly 140, 27 and 60 TCR-sequenced participants, respectively. Results and caveats for the whole study, not just this receptor: A significant rise in spike-specific TCR breadth and depth was observed after two AZD1222 doses relative to day 0 and relative to MenACWY recipients. Only a handful of AZD1222 recipients were SARS-CoV-2 seropositive at baseline, limiting conclusions about previously exposed vaccinees. Because no samples from the day 14 peak response were available, repertoires could be characterized only after the peak T cell response. In the small 56-69-year group, the increase in depth fell short of significance, most likely because of low power. Vaccine-associated CD4 TCRs spanned the whole spike protein, with dominant responses in regions 160-218 and 743-854. Reportedly, close to half of the unique spike-specific TCRs recognized epitopes lying outside the regions that are mutated in the B.1.351 and B.1.1.7 variants. Participants were mostly white British and included more females than males, and it was suggested by the authors that clonal diversity may have been underestimated.

Including cysteine and phenylalanine, the CDR3 has 15 amino acids. Just the 45-base CDR3 DNA is kept, in frame starting at base 1. Cut back by 5 bases and 4 bases, the V and J ends lie 16 bases apart. Sequences SGHTA (CDR1) and FQGNSA (CDR2) are obtained from the germline V gene. The CDR3 regions of human TCRbeta chains were analyzed by immunosequencing. On the study's bioinformatics: TCRs in the repertoires were compared against a reference library of SARS-CoV-2-specific TCRs that had been generated with the MIRA antigen-specificity platform. Breadth was defined as the fraction of unique TCRs that were SARS-CoV-2-associated. Depth was defined as the fraction of total T cells that were SARS-CoV-2-associated. Using the MIRA data, every spike-specific TCR was mapped to the spike region that the TCR reacted to and assigned to either a CD4 or a CD8 class. Log10-transformed breadth and depth values were compared by one-way ANOVA with Sidak's multiple comparisons tests. TCRdb holds this immuneACCESS table with in-frame rearrangements only. Some clones are missing; in checked studies, unresolved V genes explain under half, and the rest has no known cause. V, J and clone size are taken as reported in that table, and D and trimming were inferred from the DNA itself. The sample contains approximately 180,000 clones, 90% of them found a single time. Of the sample, under 7.5% is held by the ten largest clones.

The receptor was isolated from an adult in good health. The sample was peripheral blood, taken on day 0 of AZD1222 vaccination. The chain was built from TRBV7-2 and TRBJ2-3, with no confidently assigned D gene. The sequence in DNA is TGTGCCAGCAGCGCGCAAAGTAGTCCTGCAGATACGCAGTATTTT. It encodes CASSAQSSPADTQYF.